These T cell receptor beta chains were read from a single sample in a study of blood T cell repertoires in COVID-19. TCRdb keeps only in-frame clones here, not all; method: immunoSEQ multiplex PCR. The sample has around 230,000 clones, around 80% seen once. The specimen was peripheral blood. These TCRs come from a man aged 35 to 55 who had recovered from COVID-19. Each CDR3 is given with its conserved first and last residue. A D gene is named only where the DNA matches it firmly. Size tells how often a clone was seen (once, few, many) or the class of an expanded clone, and some rows leave it out.

abundance	j_gene	v_gene	d_gene	CDR3aa	CDR3nt
NA	TRBJ2-7	TRBV7-6	TRBD1	CASSNRTGGPYEQYF	TGTGCCAGCAGCAACAGGACAGGGGGCCCCTACGAGCAGTACTTC
NA	TRBJ1-2	TRBV5-1	NA	CASSLTDTNYGYTF	TGCGCCAGCAGCTTAACGGACACTAACTATGGCTACACCTTC
NA	TRBJ1-1	TRBV11-2	NA	CASSFRGTGNTEAFF	TGTGCCAGCAGCTTCCGCGGGACGGGGAACACTGAAGCTTTCTTT
NA	TRBJ2-7	TRBV7-2	NA	CASSFIFSYEQYF	TGTGCCAGCAGCTTTATCTTCTCCTACGAGCAGTACTTC
few	TRBJ2-7	TRBV10-2	TRBD2	CASSESGGAREQYF	TGCGCCAGCAGTGAGAGCGGGGGGGCTCGGGAGCAGTACTTC
NA	TRBJ2-1	TRBV19	NA	CASSPGSGSYNEQFF	TGTGCCAGTAGCCCCGGCTCAGGGTCCTACAATGAGCAGTTCTTC
NA	TRBJ2-7	TRBV25-1	NA	CASPPGKAASLLYEQYF	TGTGCCAGCCCTCCCGGAAAGGCGGCCTCCCTACTCTACGAGCAGTACTTC
NA	TRBJ1-2	TRBV12-3/TRBV12-4	NA	CASSSGGPYGYTF	TGTGCCAGCAGTTCGGGAGGCCCCTATGGCTACACCTTC
NA	TRBJ1-5	TRBV16	TRBD1	CASSQSRGRYQPQHF	TGTGCCAGCAGCCAATCGAGGGGGCGATATCAGCCCCAGCATTTT
NA	TRBJ1-4	TRBV10-3	TRBD1	CAARTGSNEKLFF	TGTGCCGCACGGACAGGCAGTAATGAAAAACTGTTTTTT
NA	TRBJ1-6	TRBV6-6	NA	CASSYVGGRGGSPLHF	TGTGCCAGCAGTTACGTGGGGGGAAGAGGAGGTTCACCCCTCCACTTT